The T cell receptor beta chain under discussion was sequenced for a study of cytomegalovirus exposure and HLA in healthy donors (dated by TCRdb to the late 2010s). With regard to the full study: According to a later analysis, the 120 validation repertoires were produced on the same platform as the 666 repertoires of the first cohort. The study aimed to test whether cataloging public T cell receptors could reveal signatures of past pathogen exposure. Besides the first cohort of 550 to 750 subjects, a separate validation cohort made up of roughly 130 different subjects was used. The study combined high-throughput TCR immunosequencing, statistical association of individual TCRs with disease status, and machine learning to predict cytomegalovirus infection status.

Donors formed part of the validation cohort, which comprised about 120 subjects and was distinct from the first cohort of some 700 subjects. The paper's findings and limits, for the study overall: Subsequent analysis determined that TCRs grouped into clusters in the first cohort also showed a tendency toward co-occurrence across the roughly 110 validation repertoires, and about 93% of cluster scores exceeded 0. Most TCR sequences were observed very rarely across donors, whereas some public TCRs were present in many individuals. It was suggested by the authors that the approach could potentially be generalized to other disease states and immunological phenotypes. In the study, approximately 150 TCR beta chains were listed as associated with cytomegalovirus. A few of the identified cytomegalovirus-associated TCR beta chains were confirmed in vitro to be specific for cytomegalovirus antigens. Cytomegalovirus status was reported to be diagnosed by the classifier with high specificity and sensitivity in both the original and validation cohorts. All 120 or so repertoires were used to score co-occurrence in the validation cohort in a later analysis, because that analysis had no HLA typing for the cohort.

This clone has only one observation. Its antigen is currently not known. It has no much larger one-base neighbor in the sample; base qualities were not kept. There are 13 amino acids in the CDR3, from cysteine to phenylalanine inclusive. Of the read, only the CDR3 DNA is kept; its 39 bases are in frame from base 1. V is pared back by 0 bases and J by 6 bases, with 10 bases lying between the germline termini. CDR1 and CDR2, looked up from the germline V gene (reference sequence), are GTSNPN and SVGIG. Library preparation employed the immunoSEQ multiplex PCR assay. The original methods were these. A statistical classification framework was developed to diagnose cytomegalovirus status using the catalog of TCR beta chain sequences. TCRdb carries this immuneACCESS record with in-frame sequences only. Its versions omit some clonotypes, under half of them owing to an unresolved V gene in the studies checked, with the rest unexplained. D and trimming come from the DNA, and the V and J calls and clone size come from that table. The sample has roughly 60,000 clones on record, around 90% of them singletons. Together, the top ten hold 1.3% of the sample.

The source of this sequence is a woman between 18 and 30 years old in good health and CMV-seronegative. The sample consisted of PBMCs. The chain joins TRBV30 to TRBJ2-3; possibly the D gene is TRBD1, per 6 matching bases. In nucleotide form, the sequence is TGTGCCTGGAGTGTAACAGGGATGGATACGCAGTATTTT. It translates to CAWSVTGMDTQYF.